One and the same sample provided the 10 T cell receptor beta chains below, sequenced in a study of T-cell reconstitution after alpha-beta-depleted transplantation in children. Preparation of the TCRbeta library used unique molecular identifiers. TCRdb called the PCR reads again in MiXCR, with one record for every CDR3 protein. Of nearly 400,000 distinct CDR3 sequences in the sample, 20% were seen once. Sequenced here: PBMCs from the stem cell graft donor, sampled from the stem cell graft. The receptors were sampled from a human donor who donated a stem cell graft to a child with acute myeloid leukemia.

In its sample, this clonotype was seen many times. V and J are TRBV29-1 and TRBJ2-7; TRBD2 is a possible D gene (6 bases). V was pared by 0 bases and J by 2 bases, with 8 bases between. The germline V gene has CDR1 SQVTM and CDR2 ANQGSEA. The CDR3 is made up of 13 amino acids. CDR3 in amino acids: CSVEESGAYEQYF. The CDR3, as DNA: TGCAGCGTTGAAGAGTCGGGGGCCTACGAGCAGTACTTC.

There are many counts of this clonotype. The chain recombines TRBV10-3 with TRBJ2-7, with TRBD2 as a possible D gene (5 bases). The CDR3 is 15 amino acids. CDR1 ENHRY and CDR2 SYGVKD come from the germline V gene. Trimming cost V 4 bases and J 1 base, with 14 bases left between them. CDR3 nucleotides: TGTGCCATCAGTGGAAGGGCCGGGGATTCCTACGAGCAGTACTTC. This encodes CAISGRAGDSYEQYF.

This clonotype was counted only a few times. The chain links TRBV7-2 to TRBJ2-7; the match to TRBD1 covers 12 bases. This CDR3 comprises 16 residues. Looked up from germline, CDR1 is SGHTA and CDR2 is FQGNSA. The V gene end was trimmed by 1 base and the J gene end by 2 bases; junction bases not matched to a gene: 3. This chain's CDR3 is CASSLGDRGLTYEQYF. The CDR3 bases are TGTGCCAGCAGCTTAGGGGACAGGGGGCTTACCTACGAGCAGTACTTC.

This chain connects TRBV7-9 to TRBJ1-6; tentatively, D is TRBD1 (5 bases). Looked up from germline, CDR1 is SEHNR and CDR2 is FQNEAQ (reference sequence). The V end lost 4 bases, the J end lost 8 bases, and 12 bases lay between the germline ends. The CDR3 consists of 14 residues. CDR3 residues: CASSSAAGHSPLHF. CDR3 DNA: TGTGCCAGCAGCTCGGCAGCGGGGCATTCACCCCTCCACTTT.

The rearrangement joins TRBV12-3 or TRBV12-4 to TRBJ2-4; no firm D call. With 3 bases removed from V and 3 bases from J, the gap between germline ends came to 6 bases. The CDR3 totals 13 residues. The CDR3 sequence is CASSFGSKNIQYF. CDR3 in DNA: TGTGCCAGCAGTTTTGGCAGCAAAAACATTCAGTACTTC.

This clonotype was recorded a few times. V gene TRBV29-1 combines with J gene TRBJ1-2, with D perhaps matching TRBD1 (6 bases). This CDR3 region has 13 residues. V lost 6 bases and J lost 5, with 16 bases in between. CDR1 is SQVTM and CDR2 is ANQGSEA in the germline V gene. This CDR3 is CSVTRTETYGYTF. CDR3 sequence (DNA): TGCAGCGTGACCCGGACAGAAACTTATGGCTACACCTTC.

This clonotype was seen more than once but under ten times. The V and J genes are TRBV7-6 and TRBJ2-3, with D perhaps matching TRBD2 (5 bases). V lost 2 bases and J lost 0, with 9 bases in between. CDR3 length equals 15 residues. The germline V gene has CDR1 SGHVS and CDR2 FNYEAQ. Here the CDR3 DNA reads TGTGCCAGCAGCTTATTACGGGGAAGCACAGATACGCAGTATTTT. Protein: CASSLLRGSTDTQYF.

This clonotype was recorded at least ten times. This sequence joins TRBV29-1 and TRBJ2-7; the match to TRBD2 covers 14 bases. Trimming removed 6 bases from V and 3 bases from J; junction bases left unmatched: 4. The CDR3 contains 14 residues. Germline V CDR1 and CDR2: SQVTM, ANQGSEA. The DNA of the CDR3 is TGCAGCGTAGGGACTAGCGGGAGTGGCTACGAGCAGTACTTC. Amino acids: CSVGTSGSGYEQYF.

J is TRBJ2-5 and V is TRBV12-3 or TRBV12-4; TRBD2 matches 11 bases. The CDR3 length is 15 residues. The V gene end was trimmed by 4 bases and the J gene end by 3 bases; junction bases not matched to a gene: 4. CDR3 sequence: CASSSPGLAEETQYF. The CDR3 bases are TGTGCCAGCAGTTCACCGGGACTAGCGGAAGAGACCCAGTACTTC.

This clonotype was picked up a small number of times. V usage is TRBV4-3 and J usage is TRBJ2-1, with 13 positions matching TRBD2. J lost 9 bases, V lost 0 bases, and 5 bases had no gene match. CDR1 is LGHNA and CDR2 is YSLEER in the germline V gene. The CDR3 covers 16 residues. The CDR3 here is CASSQDGLAGVSEQFF. The CDR3 region has the DNA TGCGCCAGCAGCCAAGACGGACTAGCGGGAGTATCTGAGCAGTTCTTC.